This T cell receptor (beta chain) was profiled in a study of control samples from healthy donors and cancer patients. V dropped 1 base and J dropped 2 bases, with 8 bases sitting between them. CDR3 length: 14 amino acids. Germline assignment: CDR1 SGHKS and CDR2 YYEKEE (reference sequence). In this sample, this clone is medium-sized. The table came from immunoSEQ multiplex PCR; TCRdb's copy has only in-frame clones and leaves some out. Of about 86,000 clones in the sample, less than 90% were seen once. The TCR comes from a woman aged 45-60 years with colorectal cancer. Sequenced input: PBMCs. The V and J genes are TRBV5-5 and TRBJ2-3; D remains ambiguous. The CDR3 region is CASSLFFSTDTQYF. In nucleotides, the CDR3 is TGTGCCAGCAGCTTGTTTTTTTCCACAGATACGCAGTATTTT.